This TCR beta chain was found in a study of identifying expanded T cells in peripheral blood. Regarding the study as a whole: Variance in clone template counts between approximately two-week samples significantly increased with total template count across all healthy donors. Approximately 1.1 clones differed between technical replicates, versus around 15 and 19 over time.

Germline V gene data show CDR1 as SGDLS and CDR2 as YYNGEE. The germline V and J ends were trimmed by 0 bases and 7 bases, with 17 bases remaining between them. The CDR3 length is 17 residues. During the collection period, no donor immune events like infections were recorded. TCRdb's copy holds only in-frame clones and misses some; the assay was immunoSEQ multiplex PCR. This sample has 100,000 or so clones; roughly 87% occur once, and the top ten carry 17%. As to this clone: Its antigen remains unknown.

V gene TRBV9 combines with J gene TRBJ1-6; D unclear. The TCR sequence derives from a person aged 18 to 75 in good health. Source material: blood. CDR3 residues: CASSVAPAPQDNSPLHF. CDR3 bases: TGTGCCAGCAGCGTAGCTCCAGCCCCTCAAGACAATTCACCCCTCCACTTT.